These T cell receptor beta chains were read from a single sample in a study of T cell repertoires in cytomegalovirus infection. Their antigens are not known. MiXCR was run by TCRdb on the reads, yielding one entry per CDR3 protein. This table holds roughly 570,000 distinct CDR3 sequences, over 35% found once. This material consisted of cultured PBMCs, taken from culture after CMV antigen stimulation. The receptors were gathered from a human donor in good health (CMV status not recorded). Some clones in this sample may be carry-over from other donors' samples. The CDR3 runs from the conserved cysteine through the conserved F or W. A D gene is named only where the DNA matches it firmly. Expanded clones are given a class, and other clones once, few, many or no size at all.

j_gene: TRBJ1-5
d_gene: TRBD1
v_gene: TRBV28
abundance: once
CDR3nt: TGTGCCAGCAGTTCCGGACAGGGAAGGGATCAGCCCCAGCATTTT
CDR3aa: CASSSGQGRDQPQHF

j_gene: TRBJ1-2
d_gene: NA
v_gene: TRBV7-8
abundance: few
CDR3nt: TGTGCCAGCCCAGGGCCCGCCGAAATATACGGCTACACCTTC
CDR3aa: CASPGPAEIYGYTF

j_gene: TRBJ2-3
d_gene: NA
v_gene: TRBV12-3/TRBV12-4
abundance: few
CDR3nt: TGTGCCAGCAGTCCTATTGAGCACTCCACAGATACGCAGTATTTT
CDR3aa: CASSPIEHSTDTQYF

j_gene: TRBJ2-5
d_gene: NA
v_gene: TRBV20-1
abundance: NA
CDR3nt: TGCAGTGCTAGCGGGACCGAAGAGACCCAGTACTTC
CDR3aa: CSASGTEETQYF

j_gene: TRBJ2-7
d_gene: TRBD1
v_gene: TRBV19
abundance: NA
CDR3nt: TGTGCCAGTACCTTTTCCCACAGGGGGTCCTACGAGCAGTACTTC
CDR3aa: CASTFSHRGSYEQYF

j_gene: TRBJ2-2
d_gene: NA
v_gene: TRBV19
abundance: few
CDR3nt: TGTGCCAGTAGCCCCGCGGGGTCCGGGGAGCTGTTTTTT
CDR3aa: CASSPAGSGELFF

j_gene: TRBJ2-2
d_gene: TRBD2
v_gene: TRBV7-2
abundance: few
CDR3nt: TGTGCCAGCAGCCTAACTAGGGGAGGGTCCGGGGAGCTGTTTTTT
CDR3aa: CASSLTRGGSGELFF

j_gene: TRBJ2-2
d_gene: NA
v_gene: TRBV11-2
abundance: NA
CDR3nt: TGTGCCAGCCGACCAATCGGCACCGGGGAGCTGTTTTTT
CDR3aa: CASRPIGTGELFF

j_gene: TRBJ2-1
d_gene: TRBD2
v_gene: TRBV7-2
abundance: NA
CDR3nt: TGTGCCAGCAGCCTCTGGACTAGCGGGGGTCCCAATGAGCAGTTCTTC
CDR3aa: CASSLWTSGGPNEQFF

j_gene: TRBJ2-7
d_gene: NA
v_gene: TRBV4-2
abundance: NA
CDR3nt: TGTGCCAGCAGCCAAGTACCAGCCTACGAGCAGTACTTC
CDR3aa: CASSQVPAYEQYF

j_gene: TRBJ2-7
d_gene: NA
v_gene: TRBV7-2
abundance: many
CDR3nt: TGTGCCAGCAGTTCTACCGCCTACGAGCAGTACTTC
CDR3aa: CASSSTAYEQYF

j_gene: TRBJ1-1
d_gene: NA
v_gene: TRBV12-3/TRBV12-4
abundance: once
CDR3nt: TGTGCCAGCACGCAGAGGGGGGTGATATCTGATGCTTTCTTT
CDR3aa: CASTQRGVISDAFF

j_gene: TRBJ2-3
d_gene: TRBD1
v_gene: TRBV7-2
abundance: NA
CDR3nt: TGTGCCAGCAGCCCGCCTCCACCCGGACAGGGGGACTGGGATACGCAGTATTTT
CDR3aa: CASSPPPPGQGDWDTQYF

j_gene: TRBJ1-4
d_gene: NA
v_gene: TRBV7-9
abundance: many
CDR3nt: TGTGCCAGCAGCTTTAACACCGGGGATGAAAAACTGTTTTTT
CDR3aa: CASSFNTGDEKLFF

j_gene: TRBJ2-1
d_gene: TRBD2
v_gene: TRBV4-1
abundance: few
CDR3nt: TGCGCCACGAGGGCGGGGGGGCCGGGGGATGAGCAGTTCTTC
CDR3aa: CATRAGGPGDEQFF

j_gene: TRBJ2-7
d_gene: TRBD2
v_gene: TRBV7-8
abundance: NA
CDR3nt: TGTGCCAGCAGCTCATCCCCGGCTAGCGGGGGGTACGAGCAGTACTTC
CDR3aa: CASSSSPASGGYEQYF

j_gene: TRBJ2-1
d_gene: TRBD1
v_gene: TRBV7-6
abundance: few
CDR3nt: TGTGCCAGCAGCTTAGGGACAGGGGGGATCAATGAGCAGTTCTTC
CDR3aa: CASSLGTGGINEQFF

j_gene: TRBJ2-1
d_gene: NA
v_gene: TRBV5-6
abundance: NA
CDR3nt: TGTGCCAGCAGCTTGACAGGGTTCCAATATTACTCCTACAATGAGCAGTTCTTC
CDR3aa: CASSLTGFQYYSYNEQFF

j_gene: TRBJ2-3
d_gene: NA
v_gene: TRBV3-1
abundance: NA
CDR3nt: TGTGCCAGCAGCCCCTACGGAGCTGCTAGCACAGATACGCAGTATTTT
CDR3aa: CASSPYGAASTDTQYF

j_gene: TRBJ2-7
d_gene: TRBD2
v_gene: TRBV7-2
abundance: many
CDR3nt: TGTGCCAGCAGCTCGAGGACTAGCGGGCCGGCTTACTTC
CDR3aa: CASSSRTSGPAYF

j_gene: TRBJ2-1
d_gene: NA
v_gene: TRBV7-8
abundance: few
CDR3nt: TGTGCCAGCAGCTTAGACCAGTCACCCAGGGAGCAGTTCTTC
CDR3aa: CASSLDQSPREQFF

j_gene: TRBJ2-7
d_gene: TRBD1
v_gene: TRBV7-9
abundance: many
CDR3nt: TGTGCCAGCAGTTTTAAGGACAGGGATTCAGGGGAGCAGTACTTC
CDR3aa: CASSFKDRDSGEQYF

j_gene: TRBJ2-1
d_gene: NA
v_gene: TRBV11-2
abundance: NA
CDR3nt: TGTGCCAGCAGCCCACTAACGCACTCCTACAATGAGCAGTTCTTC
CDR3aa: CASSPLTHSYNEQFF

j_gene: TRBJ2-7
d_gene: NA
v_gene: TRBV12-5
abundance: NA
CDR3nt: TGTGCTAGTGGTCCCACGTACAGCCCCTACGAGCAGTACTTC
CDR3aa: CASGPTYSPYEQYF

j_gene: TRBJ2-4
d_gene: NA
v_gene: TRBV7-2
abundance: many
CDR3nt: TGTGCCAGCAGCTTAGAGGTAGTGGGAGACATTCAGTACTTC
CDR3aa: CASSLEVVGDIQYF

j_gene: TRBJ2-5
d_gene: NA
v_gene: TRBV7-2
abundance: NA
CDR3nt: TGTGCCAGCAGCCCACCCCAGTACTTC
CDR3aa: CASSPPQYF

j_gene: TRBJ2-3
d_gene: NA
v_gene: TRBV7-2
abundance: few
CDR3nt: TGTGCCACTCGGGTCTCTCCGGGGGGCGCAGATACGCAGTATTTT
CDR3aa: CATRVSPGGADTQYF

j_gene: TRBJ2-1
d_gene: NA
v_gene: TRBV5-1
abundance: once
CDR3nt: TGCGCCAGCAGCTTGGTCGGAGGGCACAGGAATGAGCAGTTCTTC
CDR3aa: CASSLVGGHRNEQFF

j_gene: TRBJ1-3
d_gene: NA
v_gene: TRBV7-6
abundance: NA
CDR3nt: TGTGCCAGCAGCTTATTAGGGGACGCACACTCTGGAAACACCATATATTTT
CDR3aa: CASSLLGDAHSGNTIYF

j_gene: TRBJ1-1
d_gene: TRBD1
v_gene: TRBV7-2
abundance: NA
CDR3nt: TGTGCCAGCAGCTTCCGAGTGGGGACAGGGGTTGAAGCTTTCTTT
CDR3aa: CASSFRVGTGVEAFF

j_gene: TRBJ2-3
d_gene: TRBD2
v_gene: TRBV12-3/TRBV12-4
abundance: few
CDR3nt: TGTGCCAGCAGTCAGACGACTAGCGGGTTTTCATCGGTAGTCACAGATACGCAGTATTTT
CDR3aa: CASSQTTSGFSSVVTDTQYF

j_gene: TRBJ1-5
d_gene: NA
v_gene: TRBV20-1
abundance: few
CDR3nt: TGCAGTGCTAGATTACCGCTCCCTAGCAATCAGCCCCAGCATTTT
CDR3aa: CSARLPLPSNQPQHF

j_gene: TRBJ2-1
d_gene: TRBD2
v_gene: TRBV20-1
abundance: once
CDR3nt: TGCAGTGCGCATACTAGCGGGAGCTACAATGAGCTGTTCTTC
CDR3aa: CSAHTSGSYNELFF

j_gene: TRBJ2-2
d_gene: TRBD1
v_gene: TRBV7-9
abundance: few
CDR3nt: TGTGCCAGCAGCACGGACAGGGGAGCCGGGGAGCTGTTTTTT
CDR3aa: CASSTDRGAGELFF

j_gene: TRBJ2-7
d_gene: NA
v_gene: TRBV23-1
abundance: NA
CDR3nt: TGCGCCAGCAGTCAATCCAGGGTGACAGCAGAAAACTACGAGCAGTACTTC
CDR3aa: CASSQSRVTAENYEQYF

j_gene: TRBJ2-5
d_gene: TRBD1
v_gene: TRBV7-2
abundance: many
CDR3nt: TGTGCCAGCAGCCCGCAGGGGGCTAGAGAGACCCAGTACTTC
CDR3aa: CASSPQGARETQYF

j_gene: TRBJ2-1
d_gene: NA
v_gene: TRBV11-1
abundance: many
CDR3nt: TGTGCCAGCAGCCAGGTTCAGGTTAAGGATGAGCAGTTCTTC
CDR3aa: CASSQVQVKDEQFF

j_gene: TRBJ2-3
d_gene: NA
v_gene: TRBV29-1
abundance: few
CDR3nt: TGCAGCGTTGAGGAAACCTCCAGCACAGATACGCAGTATTTT
CDR3aa: CSVEETSSTDTQYF

j_gene: TRBJ2-3
d_gene: TRBD2
v_gene: TRBV6-5
abundance: NA
CDR3nt: TGTGCCTGCAGTTACTCAGGTCGGGGGGGTACAGATACGCAGTATTTT
CDR3aa: CACSYSGRGGTDTQYF

j_gene: TRBJ1-6
d_gene: NA
v_gene: TRBV7-2
abundance: many
CDR3nt: TGTGCCAGCAGCTTAGGGGGGTCGGCACCCCTCCACTTT
CDR3aa: CASSLGGSAPLHF

j_gene: TRBJ2-7
d_gene: NA
v_gene: TRBV4-1
abundance: once
CDR3nt: TGCGCCAGCAGCCAAGTGGCCGGCGTTTATGATGGCGAGCAGTACTTC
CDR3aa: CASSQVAGVYDGEQYF

j_gene: TRBJ2-1
d_gene: TRBD2
v_gene: TRBV4-3
abundance: NA
CDR3nt: TGCGCCAGCAGCCAAGATCATGGCCTAGCGGGAGGAACCTACAATGAGCAGTTCTTC
CDR3aa: CASSQDHGLAGGTYNEQFF

j_gene: TRBJ2-1
d_gene: TRBD1
v_gene: TRBV12-5
abundance: NA
CDR3nt: TGTGCTAGTGGTTCCCGGACAGGGGGTAGTAATGAGCAGTTCTTC
CDR3aa: CASGSRTGGSNEQFF

j_gene: TRBJ1-2
d_gene: NA
v_gene: TRBV6-8
abundance: NA
CDR3nt: TGTGCCAGCAGTTACTCGGGCAGGCCGAACTATGGCTACACCTTC
CDR3aa: CASSYSGRPNYGYTF

j_gene: TRBJ2-1
d_gene: NA
v_gene: TRBV7-2
abundance: few
CDR3nt: TGTGCCAGCAGCTTAGCGGTGGGGTACGACAATGAGCAGTTCTTC
CDR3aa: CASSLAVGYDNEQFF

j_gene: TRBJ1-2
d_gene: TRBD1
v_gene: TRBV7-2
abundance: many
CDR3nt: TGTGCCAGCAGCTTAGCGCGATTGACAGGGGGTAGAGGCTACACCTTC
CDR3aa: CASSLARLTGGRGYTF

j_gene: TRBJ2-5
d_gene: NA
v_gene: TRBV18
abundance: NA
CDR3nt: TGTGCCAGCTCACCACGGGCGGGGTCCCAAGAGACCCAGTACTTC
CDR3aa: CASSPRAGSQETQYF

j_gene: TRBJ1-1
d_gene: NA
v_gene: TRBV7-9
abundance: few
CDR3nt: TGTGCCAGCAGCTCTGGGGGATTTGACACTGAAGCTTTCTTT
CDR3aa: CASSSGGFDTEAFF

j_gene: TRBJ1-6
d_gene: NA
v_gene: TRBV27
abundance: NA
CDR3nt: TGTGCCAGCAGTTTGACGGGCTATAATTCACCCCTCCACTTT
CDR3aa: CASSLTGYNSPLHF

j_gene: TRBJ1-5
d_gene: NA
v_gene: TRBV25-1
abundance: NA
CDR3nt: TGTGCCAGCAGTGACTGGTTTAGCAATCAGCCCCAGCATTTT
CDR3aa: CASSDWFSNQPQHF

j_gene: TRBJ1-5
d_gene: TRBD1
v_gene: TRBV27
abundance: NA
CDR3nt: TGTGCCAGCAGTTCCTCCGGGACAGGAGAGGATTATAGCAATCAGCCCCAGCATTTT
CDR3aa: CASSSSGTGEDYSNQPQHF

j_gene: TRBJ1-5
d_gene: NA
v_gene: TRBV2
abundance: few
CDR3nt: TGTGCCAGCAACCCGGACGGTCAGCCCCAGCATTTT
CDR3aa: CASNPDGQPQHF

j_gene: TRBJ2-3
d_gene: NA
v_gene: TRBV10-3
abundance: NA
CDR3nt: TGTGCCATCAGTGACAAAATGGACGGACGACATACGCAGTATTTT
CDR3aa: CAISDKMDGRHTQYF

j_gene: TRBJ2-1
d_gene: TRBD2
v_gene: TRBV19
abundance: NA
CDR3nt: TGTGCCAGTAGTAAATCTAGCGGGGGGCCCCCGGGGGAGCAGTTCTTC
CDR3aa: CASSKSSGGPPGEQFF

j_gene: TRBJ2-1
d_gene: TRBD1
v_gene: TRBV4-1
abundance: NA
CDR3nt: TGCGCCAGCAGCCAAGTCTTATCTACAGGGGGTGAGCAGTTCTTC
CDR3aa: CASSQVLSTGGEQFF

j_gene: TRBJ2-5
d_gene: NA
v_gene: TRBV25-1
abundance: once
CDR3nt: TGTGCCAGCAGTGAATATTGGGGGGACCAAGAGACCCAGTACTTC
CDR3aa: CASSEYWGDQETQYF

j_gene: TRBJ2-6
d_gene: NA
v_gene: TRBV29-1
abundance: NA
CDR3nt: TGCAGCGTTGGCGCGGGGGCCAACGTCCTGACTTTC
CDR3aa: CSVGAGANVLTF

j_gene: TRBJ2-5
d_gene: TRBD1
v_gene: TRBV6-5
abundance: NA
CDR3nt: TGTGCCAGCAGTTCGGGACAGTTGAAGGAGACCCAGTACTTC
CDR3aa: CASSSGQLKETQYF

j_gene: TRBJ2-1
d_gene: NA
v_gene: TRBV7-2
abundance: NA
CDR3nt: TGTGTCAGCACCCCGGCCTCCTACAATGAGCAGTTCTTC
CDR3aa: CVSTPASYNEQFF

j_gene: TRBJ1-2
d_gene: NA
v_gene: TRBV4-1
abundance: many
CDR3nt: TGTGCCAGCAGCCAGGGCTATGGCTACACCTTC
CDR3aa: CASSQGYGYTF